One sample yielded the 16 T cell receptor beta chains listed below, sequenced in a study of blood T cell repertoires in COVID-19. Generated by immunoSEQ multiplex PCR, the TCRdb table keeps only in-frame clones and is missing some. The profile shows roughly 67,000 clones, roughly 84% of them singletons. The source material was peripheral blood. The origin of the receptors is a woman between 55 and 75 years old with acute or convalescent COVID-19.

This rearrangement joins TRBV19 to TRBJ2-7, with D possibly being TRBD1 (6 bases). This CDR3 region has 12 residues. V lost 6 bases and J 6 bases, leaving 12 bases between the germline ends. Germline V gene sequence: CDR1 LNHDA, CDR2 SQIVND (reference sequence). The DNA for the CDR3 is TGTGCCAGTAGCTCAGGGGCCGGCGAGCAGTACTTC. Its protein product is CASSSGAGEQYF.

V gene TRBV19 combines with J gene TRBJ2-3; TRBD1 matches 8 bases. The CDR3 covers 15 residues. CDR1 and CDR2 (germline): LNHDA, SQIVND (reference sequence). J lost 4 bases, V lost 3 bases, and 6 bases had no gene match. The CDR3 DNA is TGTGCCAGTAGTATCGCAGGGGGCGGATCAGATACGCAGTATTTT. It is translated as CASSIAGGGSDTQYF.

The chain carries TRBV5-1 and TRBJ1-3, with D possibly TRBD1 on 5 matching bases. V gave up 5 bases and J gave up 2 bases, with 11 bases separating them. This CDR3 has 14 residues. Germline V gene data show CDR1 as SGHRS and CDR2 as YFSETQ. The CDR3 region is CASSASGPGNTIYF. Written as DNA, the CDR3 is TGCGCCAGCAGTGCTTCAGGGCCTGGAAACACCATATATTTT.

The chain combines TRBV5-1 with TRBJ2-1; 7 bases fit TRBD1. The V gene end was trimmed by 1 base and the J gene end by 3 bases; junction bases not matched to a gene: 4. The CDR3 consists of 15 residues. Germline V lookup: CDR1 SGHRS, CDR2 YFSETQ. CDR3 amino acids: CASSLQTGNYNEQFF. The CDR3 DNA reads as TGCGCCAGCAGCTTGCAGACAGGGAACTACAATGAGCAGTTCTTC.

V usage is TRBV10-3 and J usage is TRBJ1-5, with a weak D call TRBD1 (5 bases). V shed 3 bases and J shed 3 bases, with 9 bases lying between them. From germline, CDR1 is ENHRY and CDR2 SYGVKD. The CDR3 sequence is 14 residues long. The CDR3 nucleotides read TGTGCCATCAGTGACAGGACATACAATCAGCCCCAGCATTTT. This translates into CAISDRTYNQPQHF.

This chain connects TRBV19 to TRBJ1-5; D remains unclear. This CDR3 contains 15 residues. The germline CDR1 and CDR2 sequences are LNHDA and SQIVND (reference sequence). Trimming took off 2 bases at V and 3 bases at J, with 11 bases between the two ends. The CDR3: CASSINSRVNQPQHF. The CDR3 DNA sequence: TGTGCCAGTAGTATAAACTCGAGGGTCAATCAGCCCCAGCATTTT.

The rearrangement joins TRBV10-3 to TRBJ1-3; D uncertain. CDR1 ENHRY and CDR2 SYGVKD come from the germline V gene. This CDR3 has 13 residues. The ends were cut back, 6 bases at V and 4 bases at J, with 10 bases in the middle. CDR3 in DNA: TGTGCCATCAGCTTAACAGCAGGAAACACCATATATTTT. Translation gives CAISLTAGNTIYF.

The CDR3 loop reads CASSQGALSTDTQYF. CDR3 DNA sequence: TGTGCCAGCAGCCAAGGCGCCTTATCCACAGATACGCAGTATTTT. V gene TRBV3-1 (or the pseudogene TRBV3-2) combines with J gene TRBJ2-3; D ambiguous. CDR1 is LGHDT, CDR2 YNNKEL, per germline (reference sequence). The V and J ends lost 1 base and 2 bases respectively, with 10 bases between them. This CDR3 has 15 residues.

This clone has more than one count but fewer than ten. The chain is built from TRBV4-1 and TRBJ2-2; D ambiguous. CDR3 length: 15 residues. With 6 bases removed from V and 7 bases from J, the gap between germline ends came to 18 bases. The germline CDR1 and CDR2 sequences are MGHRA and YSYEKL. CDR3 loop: CASRITPGRVGELFF. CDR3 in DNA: TGCGCCAGCAGAATCACCCCTGGGCGTGTCGGGGAGCTGTTTTTT.

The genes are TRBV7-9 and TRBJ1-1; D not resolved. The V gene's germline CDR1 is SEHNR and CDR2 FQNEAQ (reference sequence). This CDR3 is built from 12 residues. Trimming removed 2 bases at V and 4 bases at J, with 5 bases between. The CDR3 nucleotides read TGTGCCAGCAGCTTACCCAGCACTGAAGCTTTCTTT. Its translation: CASSLPSTEAFF.

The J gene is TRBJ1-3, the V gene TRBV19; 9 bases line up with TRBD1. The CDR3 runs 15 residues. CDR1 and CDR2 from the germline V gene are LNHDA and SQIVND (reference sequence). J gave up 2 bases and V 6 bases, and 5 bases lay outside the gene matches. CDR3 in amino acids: CASREDRGAGNTIYF. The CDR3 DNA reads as TGTGCCAGTAGGGAGGACAGGGGAGCTGGAAACACCATATATTTT. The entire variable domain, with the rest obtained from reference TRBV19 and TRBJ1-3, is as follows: DGGITQSPKYLFRKEGQNVTLSCEQNLNHDAMYWYRQDPGQGLRLIYYSQIVNDFQKGDIAEGYSVSREKKESFPLTVTSAQKNPTAFYLCASREDRGAGNTIYFGEGSWLTVV.

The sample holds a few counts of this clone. This chain's CDR3 is CASSHSQSVLNTEAFF. CDR3 nucleotide sequence: TGTGCCAGCAGCCACTCCCAAAGCGTATTGAACACTGAAGCTTTCTTT. The rearrangement links TRBV5-5 to TRBJ1-1; D uncertain. Trimming removed 4 bases at V and 0 bases at J, with 16 bases between. From germline, CDR1 is SGHKS and CDR2 YYEKEE (reference sequence). The CDR3 is made up of 16 amino acids. Full variable domain (rest looked up from reference TRBV5-5 and TRBJ1-1): DAGVTQSPTHLIKTRGQQVTLRCSPISGHKSVSWYQQVLGQGPQFIFQYYEKEERGRGNFPDRFSARQFPNYSSELNVNALLLGDSALYLCASSHSQSVLNTEAFFGQGTRLTVV.

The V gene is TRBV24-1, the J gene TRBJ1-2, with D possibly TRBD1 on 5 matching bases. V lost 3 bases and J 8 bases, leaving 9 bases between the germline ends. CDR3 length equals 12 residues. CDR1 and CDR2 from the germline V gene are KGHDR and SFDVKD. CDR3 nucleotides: TGTGCCACCAGTGATCCAGGGTCCGGCTACACCTTC. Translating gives CATSDPGSGYTF.

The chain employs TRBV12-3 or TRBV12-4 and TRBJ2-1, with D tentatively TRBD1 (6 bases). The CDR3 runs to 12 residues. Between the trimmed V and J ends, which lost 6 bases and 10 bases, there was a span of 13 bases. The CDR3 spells CASSQRQVEQFF. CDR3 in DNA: TGTGCCAGCAGCCAGCGACAGGTGGAGCAGTTCTTC.

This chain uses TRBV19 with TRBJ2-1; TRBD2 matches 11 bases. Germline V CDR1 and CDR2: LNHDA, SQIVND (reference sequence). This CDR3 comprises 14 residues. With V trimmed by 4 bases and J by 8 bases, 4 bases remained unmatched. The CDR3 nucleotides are TGTGCCAGTAGTAGTAGCGGGGGGGGAGATGAGCAGTTCTTC. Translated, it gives CASSSSGGGDEQFF.

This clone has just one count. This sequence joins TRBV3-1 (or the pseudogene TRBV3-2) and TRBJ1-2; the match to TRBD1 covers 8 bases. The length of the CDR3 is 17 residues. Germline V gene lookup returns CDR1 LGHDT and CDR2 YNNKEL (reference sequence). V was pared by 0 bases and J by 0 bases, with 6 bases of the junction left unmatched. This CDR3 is CASSQDRGRGSNYGYTF. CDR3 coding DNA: TGTGCCAGCAGCCAAGACAGGGGGCGAGGATCTAACTATGGCTACACCTTC.